This T cell receptor (beta chain) was observed in a study of blood T cell repertoires in COVID-19. Study-wide background: Samples taken during acute and convalescent COVID-19 were collected in the United States, Italy and Spain. Sample material is recorded as cDNA or gDNA derived from T cells, B-cell-depleted T cells, or PBMCs.

After removal of 4 bases from V and 2 bases from J, the junction contained 8 bases not matched to a gene. The CDR3 is 15 amino acids. CDR1 and CDR2 (germline): LGHDT, YNNKEL (reference sequence). In the authors' methods: For nucleated cells, counts were estimated from reference gene primer amplification. The protocol was immunoSEQ multiplex PCR, while the TCRdb copy is restricted to in-frame clones and leaves out a portion. The D gene and trimming were derived from the DNA, and the V and J assignments and clone size from that table. The data hold more than 95,000 clones, with 85% observed a single time.

The chain uses TRBV3-1 (or the pseudogene TRBV3-2) and TRBJ2-7; 7 positions match TRBD2. Sequenced material: peripheral blood. The sequence was collected from a man older than 75 with active or convalescent COVID-19. CDR3 sequence reads: CASSRSWGGAYEQYF. CDR3 bases: TGTGCCAGCAGCCGGAGCTGGGGGGGGGCCTACGAGCAGTACTTC.